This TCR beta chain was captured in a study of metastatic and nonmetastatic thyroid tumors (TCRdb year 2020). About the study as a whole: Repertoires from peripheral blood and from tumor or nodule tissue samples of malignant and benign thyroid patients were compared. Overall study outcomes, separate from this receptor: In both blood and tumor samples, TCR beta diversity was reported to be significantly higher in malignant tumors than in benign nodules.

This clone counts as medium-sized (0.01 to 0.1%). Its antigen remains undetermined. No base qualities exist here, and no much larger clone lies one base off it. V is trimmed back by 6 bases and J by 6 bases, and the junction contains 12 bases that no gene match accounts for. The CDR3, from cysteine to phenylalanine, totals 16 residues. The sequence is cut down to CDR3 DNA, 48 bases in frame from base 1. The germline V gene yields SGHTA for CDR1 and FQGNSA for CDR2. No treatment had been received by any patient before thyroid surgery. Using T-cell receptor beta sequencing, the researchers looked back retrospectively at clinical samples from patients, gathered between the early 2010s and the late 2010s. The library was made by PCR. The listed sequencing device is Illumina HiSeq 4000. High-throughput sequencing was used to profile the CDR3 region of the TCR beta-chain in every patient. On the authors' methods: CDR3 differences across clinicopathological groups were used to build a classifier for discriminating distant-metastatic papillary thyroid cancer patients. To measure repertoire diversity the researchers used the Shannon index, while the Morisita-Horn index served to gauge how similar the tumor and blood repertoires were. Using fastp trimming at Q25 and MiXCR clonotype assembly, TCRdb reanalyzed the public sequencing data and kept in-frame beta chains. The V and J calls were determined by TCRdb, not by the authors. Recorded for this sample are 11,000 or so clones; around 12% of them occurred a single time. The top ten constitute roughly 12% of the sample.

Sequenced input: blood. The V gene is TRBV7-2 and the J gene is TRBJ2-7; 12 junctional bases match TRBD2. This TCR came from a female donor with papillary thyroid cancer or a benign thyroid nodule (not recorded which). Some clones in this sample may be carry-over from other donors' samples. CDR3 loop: CASSSLAGGRSREQYF. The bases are TGTGCCAGCAGTTCGCTAGCGGGGGGGCGGAGCCGCGAGCAGTACTTC.